The 30 T cell receptor beta chains in this list originate from one sample, sequenced in a study of control samples from healthy donors and cancer patients (dated by TCRdb to the early 2020s). The method behind the library was the immunoSEQ multiplex PCR assay. In TCRdb, the immuneACCESS table is reduced to in-frame sequences with V and J assigned. These tables do not hold every clone; where another copy was compared, an unresolved V gene accounts for under half, and the others remain unexplained. The sample has around 200,000 clones on record, 85% to 95% of them singletons. Less than 1.6% of the sample is taken by the ten largest. The material sequenced was blood. The origin of the receptors is a man aged 50 to 60 in good health.

The chain recombines TRBV5-6 with TRBJ1-2, with unresolved D. The CDR3 covers 17 residues. Germline V gives CDR1 SGHDT, CDR2 YYEEEE. Trimming took 3 bases from V and 4 from J, leaving 22 bases between them. CDR3 region: CASSSGMERAYTYGYTF. The CDR3 bases are TGTGCCAGCAGCTCGGGGATGGAGAGGGCCTATACCTATGGCTACACCTTC.

The rearrangement joins TRBV5-6 to TRBJ1-1, with 7 bases that match TRBD1. Germline assignment: CDR1 SGHDT and CDR2 YYEEEE. Trimming took 4 bases from V and 1 from J; bases not matched to a gene: 4. This CDR3 has 14 residues. CDR3 amino acids: CASSRGQTNTEAFF. CDR3 coding DNA: TGTGCCAGCAGCCGGGGACAGACGAACACTGAAGCTTTCTTT.

J is TRBJ1-2 and V is TRBV30, with no clear D. The ends were cut back, 0 bases at V and 4 bases at J, with 9 bases in the middle. The CDR3 length is 13 residues. Germline V gene data show CDR1 as GTSNPN and CDR2 as SVGIG (reference sequence). The CDR3 loop is CAWSVGAGYGYTF. The CDR3 DNA reads as TGTGCCTGGAGTGTTGGAGCAGGCTATGGCTACACCTTC.

The gene calls are TRBV6-6 and TRBJ2-7; 9 bases line up with TRBD1. CDR1 is MNHNY and CDR2 is SVGAGI in the germline V gene (reference sequence). The V and J ends lost 5 bases and 5 bases, in that order; junction bases with no gene match: 7. The CDR3 contains 14 residues. CDR3: CASSRQGVENEQYF. The CDR3 coding sequence is TGTGCCAGCAGTCGACAGGGGGTTGAGAACGAGCAGTACTTC.

The chain employs TRBV7-2 and TRBJ2-5; D is undetermined. Deletions cut 2 bases from V and 5 bases from J, with 6 bases between. The germline gives CDR1 SGHTA, CDR2 FQGNSA. There are 12 residues in the CDR3. The CDR3 sequence: CASSLRAETQYF. The CDR3 DNA is TGTGCCAGCAGCTTACGAGCGGAGACCCAGTACTTC.

V usage is TRBV4-1 and J usage is TRBJ2-2; possible D gene TRBD2, 6 bases. The CDR3 covers 14 residues. The ends were cut back, 1 base at V and 8 bases at J, with 11 bases in the middle. The germline gives CDR1 MGHRA, CDR2 YSYEKL. The CDR3 loop reads CASSQVSGPGELFF. The CDR3 DNA is TGCGCCAGCAGCCAAGTGAGCGGGCCTGGGGAGCTGTTTTTT.

The chain employs TRBV7-9 and TRBJ1-2; TRBD1 is a possible D gene (6 bases). Trimming stripped 5 bases from V and 5 bases from J, with 24 bases between. The germline V gene has CDR1 SEHNR and CDR2 FQNEAQ (reference sequence). This CDR3 spans 17 amino acids. CDR3 sequence reads: CASSPYNFATGFYGYTF. As DNA, the CDR3 is TGTGCCAGCAGCCCTTACAACTTCGCCACAGGGTTTTATGGCTACACCTTC.

The chain is built from TRBV6-5 and TRBJ2-2; the D is unclear. The CDR3 sequence is 15 residues long. Germline-derived CDR1 and CDR2 are MNHEY and SVGAGI. The germline V and J ends were trimmed by 0 bases and 4 bases, with 9 bases remaining between them. The CDR3 region has the DNA TGTGCCAGCAGTTACTCCGGGCCCCGCACCGGGGAGCTGTTTTTT. Encoded protein: CASSYSGPRTGELFF.

This chain joins TRBV7-9 and TRBJ2-3, with TRBD2 matching 12 bases. J was trimmed by 5 bases and V by 5 bases; bases with no gene match: 8. Germline V gene lookup returns CDR1 SEHNR and CDR2 FQNEAQ (reference sequence). CDR3 length equals 16 residues. The DNA of the CDR3 is TGTGCCAGCAGCCCGAGACTAGCGGGGGCTCGAGATACGCAGTATTTT. Its translation is CASSPRLAGARDTQYF.

J is TRBJ1-1 and V is TRBV24-1; weak D call: TRBD1 (5 bases). The ends were cut back, 4 bases at V and 4 bases at J, with 12 bases in the middle. The V gene's germline CDR1 is KGHDR and CDR2 SFDVKD. CDR3 length: 14 amino acids. The CDR3 protein is CATSDPGRGTEAFF. In nucleotides, the CDR3 is TGTGCCACCAGTGACCCAGGGAGGGGCACTGAAGCTTTCTTT.

The V gene is TRBV10-3, the J gene TRBJ1-1, with D tentatively TRBD1 (6 bases). Germline V CDR1 and CDR2: ENHRY, SYGVKD. The CDR3 is 14 amino acids. Trimming cost V 2 bases and J 2 bases, with 9 bases left between them. CDR3 bases: TGTGCCATCAGTGAGAGAGGGGGAAACACTGAAGCTTTCTTT. Protein product: CAISERGGNTEAFF.

This chain connects TRBV3-1 (or the pseudogene TRBV3-2) to TRBJ1-5, with no clear D. Trimming left V 1 base short and J 3 bases short, with 7 bases between. This CDR3 is 14 amino acids long. The germline CDR1 and CDR2 sequences are LGHDT and YNNKEL (reference sequence). CDR3 residues: CASSQVSTNQPQHF. The CDR3 DNA sequence: TGTGCCAGCAGCCAAGTCAGCACCAATCAGCCCCAGCATTTT.

This chain joins TRBV5-6 and TRBJ2-7; unclear D gene. V was shortened by 0 bases and J by 3 bases, with 7 bases between the two germline ends. The CDR3 is 13 residues long. Germline V CDR1 and CDR2: SGHDT, YYEEEE. CDR3 loop: CASSLEAGYEQYF. As DNA, the CDR3 is TGTGCCAGCAGCTTGGAGGCAGGCTACGAGCAGTACTTC.

The chain joins TRBV5-6 to TRBJ2-3; no firm D call. Germline values: CDR1 SGHDT, CDR2 YYEEEE. The CDR3 has 12 amino acids. V gave up 2 bases and J gave up 3 bases, with 4 bases separating them. The CDR3 coding sequence is TGTGCCAGCAGCTTCTCTACAGATACGCAGTATTTT. As protein: CASSFSTDTQYF.

The rearrangement links TRBV6-1 to TRBJ2-2; 10 nucleotides match TRBD2. This CDR3 contains 16 residues. V was clipped by 2 bases and J by 7 bases; unmatched bases: 7. CDR1 is MNHNS, CDR2 SASEGT, per germline. DNA for the CDR3: TGTGCCAGCAGTGAAACTAGCGGGGCCTCCGGCGGGGAGCTGTTTTTT. It is translated as CASSETSGASGGELFF.

The V call is TRBV5-1, the J call TRBJ2-2; TRBD1 aligns across 9 bases. CDR1 is SGHRS, CDR2 YFSETQ, per germline. The J segment lost 5 bases and the V segment lost 3 bases, leaving 5 bases of the junction unmatched. The CDR3 sequence is 15 residues long. The CDR3 protein is CASSYGQGRTGELFF. CDR3 nucleotide sequence: TGCGCCAGCAGCTACGGACAGGGGCGAACCGGGGAGCTGTTTTTT. The complete variable domain, with remaining parts taken from reference TRBV5-1 and TRBJ2-2, reads KAGVTQTPRYLIKTRGQQVTLSCSPISGHRSVSWYQQTPGQGLQFLFEYFSETQRNKGNFPGRFSGRQFSNSRSEMNVSTLELGDSALYLCASSYGQGRTGELFFGEGSRLTVL.

This chain links TRBV5-1 with TRBJ2-3, with no clear D. This CDR3 has 13 residues. V was clipped by 4 bases and J by 4 bases, with 10 bases between them. Germline lookup yields CDR1 SGHRS and CDR2 YFSETQ. CDR3 sequence: CASSGKVADTQYF. The CDR3 DNA reads TGCGCCAGCAGCGGTAAAGTTGCAGATACGCAGTATTTT.

A single count supports this clone. V is TRBV5-4 and J is TRBJ2-7, with D maybe TRBD2 (5 bases). CDR3 length equals 13 residues. Germline CDR1 and CDR2: SGHNT and YYREEE (reference sequence). V lost 1 base and J 3 bases, leaving 8 bases between the germline ends. The chain's CDR3 is CASSLHGDYEQYF. CDR3 nucleotides: TGTGCCAGCAGCTTGCACGGGGACTACGAGCAGTACTTC.

A single count supports this clone. The sample has other DNA sequences that encode this CDR3 too. This rearrangement joins TRBV2 to TRBJ1-6, with unresolved D. This CDR3 has 11 residues. Per the germline V gene, CDR1 is SNHLY and CDR2 is FYNNEI. The ends were cut back, 6 bases at V and 8 bases at J, with 5 bases in the middle. The CDR3 region is CASRGDSPLHF. CDR3 in DNA: TGTGCCAGCAGAGGAGATTCACCCCTCCACTTT.

The chain is built from TRBV3-1 (or the pseudogene TRBV3-2) and TRBJ1-2, with D unresolved. The CDR3 contains 16 residues. V was pared by 4 bases and J by 0 bases, with 15 bases between. CDR1 and CDR2 (germline): LGHDT, YNNKEL (reference sequence). CDR3 in amino acids: CASSLRTVRTNYGYTF. CDR3 bases: TGTGCCAGCAGCCTGCGGACGGTAAGAACTAACTATGGCTACACCTTC.

The chain carries TRBV18 and TRBJ1-1; 9 bases match TRBD1. Germline V gene lookup returns CDR1 KGHSH and CDR2 LQKENI. The CDR3 runs to 14 residues. V gave up 4 bases and J gave up 3 bases; unmatched junction bases: 3. The CDR3 here is CASSQGQGDTEAFF. CDR3 nucleotide sequence: TGTGCCAGCTCACAGGGACAGGGCGACACTGAAGCTTTCTTT.

The rearrangement joins TRBV5-1 to TRBJ2-1; unclear D gene. Per the germline V gene, CDR1 is SGHRS and CDR2 is YFSETQ. V lost 1 base, J lost 3 bases, and 11 bases lay in between. The CDR3 loop spans 15 amino acids. CDR3 in amino acids: CASSLPAINYNEQFF. The CDR3 DNA reads TGCGCCAGCAGCTTGCCCGCGATAAACTACAATGAGCAGTTCTTC. Combining the CDR3 with reference TRBV5-1 and TRBJ2-1 gives the whole variable domain KAGVTQTPRYLIKTRGQQVTLSCSPISGHRSVSWYQQTPGQGLQFLFEYFSETQRNKGNFPGRFSGRQFSNSRSEMNVSTLELGDSALYLCASSLPAINYNEQFFGPGTRLTVL.

The chain carries TRBV24-1 and TRBJ2-5, with D unresolved. Trimming left V 2 bases short and J 5 bases short, with 14 bases between. CDR1 is KGHDR, CDR2 SFDVKD, per germline. CDR3 size: 15 residues. CDR3 coding DNA: TGTGCCACCAGTGATTCGGTCCCCCCGATGGAGACCCAGTACTTC. This encodes CATSDSVPPMETQYF.

This clone was seen just once. CDR3 sequence (DNA): TGTGCCAGCAGTCGAGGGTTTTCCCAATCTGAAGCTTTCTTT. Translating it yields CASSRGFSQSEAFF. The chain employs TRBV27 and TRBJ1-1; no definite D call. The CDR3 extends over 14 amino acids. Germline V gene lookup returns CDR1 MNHEY and CDR2 SMNVEV (reference sequence). The V and J ends lost 5 bases and 6 bases respectively, with 16 bases between them.

The DNA of the CDR3 is TGCGCCAGCAGCTTGTATGTTATCGGGGAGGGTAATGAAAAACTGTTTTTT. It specifies CASSLYVIGEGNEKLFF. The chain employs TRBV5-1 and TRBJ1-4; D remains unclear. The germline V and J ends were trimmed by 1 base and 4 bases, with 17 bases remaining between them. The CDR3 is made up of 17 amino acids. The germline V gene has CDR1 SGHRS and CDR2 YFSETQ. Filled out from reference TRBV5-1 and TRBJ1-4, the complete variable domain reads KAGVTQTPRYLIKTRGQQVTLSCSPISGHRSVSWYQQTPGQGLQFLFEYFSETQRNKGNFPGRFSGRQFSNSRSEMNVSTLELGDSALYLCASSLYVIGEGNEKLFFGSGTQLSVL.

This chain connects TRBV9 to TRBJ2-1; D is unclear. The germline V and J ends were trimmed by 6 bases and 5 bases, with 3 bases remaining between them. The CDR3 contains 10 residues. In germline, CDR1 is SGDLS, CDR2 YYNGEE. The CDR3 spells CASNDNEQFF. CDR3 DNA: TGTGCCAGCAACGACAATGAGCAGTTCTTC.

The V and J genes are TRBV21-1 and TRBJ1-2. TRBV21-1 is shown as a pseudogene. The CDR3 spans 15 residues. CDR3 DNA: TGTGCCAGCGGCGAGACCGATCTTTATAACTATGGCTACACCTTC. Its protein is CASGETDLYNYGYTF.

CDR3 residues: CASSYGGQSNEKLFF. DNA for the CDR3: TGTGCCAGCAGTTACGGGGGACAGAGTAATGAAAAACTGTTTTTT. The chain links TRBV6-6 to TRBJ1-4; 7 positions match TRBD1. Germline-derived CDR1 and CDR2 are MNHNY and SVGAGI (reference sequence). This CDR3 contains 15 residues. V lost 2 bases, J lost 4 bases, and 4 bases stayed unmatched.

This clone was detected once. The DNA of the CDR3 is TGTGCCAGCCAGGACAGGGAGGGCTACACCTTC. Amino acid sequence: CASQDREGYTF. The chain couples TRBV3-1 (or the pseudogene TRBV3-2) to TRBJ1-2, with TRBD1 identical over 8 bases. Germline assignment: CDR1 LGHDT and CDR2 YNNKEL (reference sequence). The CDR3 is 11 amino acids. J was trimmed by 8 bases and V by 8 bases; bases with no gene match: 4.

J is TRBJ2-2 and V is TRBV10-3; 11 bases are a match to TRBD1. CDR3 length: 16 residues. Unmatched junction bases numbered 9, after V lost 7 bases and J lost 5 bases. The germline V gene encodes CDR1 ENHRY and CDR2 SYGVKD. Written as DNA, the CDR3 is TGTGCCATCAAAAATCCGGGACAGGGGGGAACCGGGGAGCTGTTTTTT. Translated, it gives CAIKNPGQGGTGELFF.